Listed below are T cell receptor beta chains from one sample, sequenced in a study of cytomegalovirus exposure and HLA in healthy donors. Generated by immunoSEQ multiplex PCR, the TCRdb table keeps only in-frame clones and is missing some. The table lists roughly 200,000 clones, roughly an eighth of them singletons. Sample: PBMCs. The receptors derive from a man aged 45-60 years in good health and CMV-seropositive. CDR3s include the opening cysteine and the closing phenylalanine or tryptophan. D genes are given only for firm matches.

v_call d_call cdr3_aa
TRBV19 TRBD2 CASSTSGGRTGELFF
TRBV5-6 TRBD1 CASRRGTGPSPLHF
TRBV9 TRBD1 CASSPRDRGYEQYF
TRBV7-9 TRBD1 CASSLLGTANTEAFF
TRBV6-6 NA CASSYSDSSSGNTIYF
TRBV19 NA CASSIYRDTEAFF
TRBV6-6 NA CASSLPSQGGEQYF
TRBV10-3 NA CAAQGAPGTEAFF
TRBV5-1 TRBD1 CASRDRGRNTEAFF
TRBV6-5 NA CASSYSGTSMGPNTF
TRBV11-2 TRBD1 CASSLRTGVIDTQYF
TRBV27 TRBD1 CASRFGTGEGYTF
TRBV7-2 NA CASTFPQGRTGELFF
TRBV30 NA CAWSSYKRGYGYTF
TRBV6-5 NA CASTLSGGNTEAFF
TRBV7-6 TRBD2 CASSFSWTSGGEETQYF
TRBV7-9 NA CASSLAGGGTEAFF
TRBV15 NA CATSRDRGGDYGYTF
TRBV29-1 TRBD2 CSVEKAGGSLDTQYF
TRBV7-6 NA CASSLRLQPNEKLFF
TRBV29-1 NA CSVAGTLTKNIQYF
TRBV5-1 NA CASSLQHRVSTDTQYF
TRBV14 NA CASSQTDYNEKLFF
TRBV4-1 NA CASSQVPAGATEAFF
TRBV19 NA CASSLSDGTFNYGYTF
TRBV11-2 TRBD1 CASTRQGTLNTEAFF
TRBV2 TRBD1 CASRKDRASGNEQFF
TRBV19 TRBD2 CASRSSGGAFEQFF
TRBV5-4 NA CASSQDWETQYF
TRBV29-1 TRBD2 CSVEDLSGGANEQFF
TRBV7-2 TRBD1 CASSARQGGRWNIQYF
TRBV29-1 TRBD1 CSATGGAYGYTF
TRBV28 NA CASSFSGSNTGELFF
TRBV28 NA CASSLHVPGGNQPQHF
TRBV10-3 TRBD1 CATTPTGAKYGNQPQHF
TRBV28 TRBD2 CASSRTSGGAYNEQFF
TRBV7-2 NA CASSFWSTEAFF
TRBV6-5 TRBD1 CASSYSTGVEEKLFF
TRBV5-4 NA CASSADWSGANVLTF
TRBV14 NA CASNERSYNEQFF